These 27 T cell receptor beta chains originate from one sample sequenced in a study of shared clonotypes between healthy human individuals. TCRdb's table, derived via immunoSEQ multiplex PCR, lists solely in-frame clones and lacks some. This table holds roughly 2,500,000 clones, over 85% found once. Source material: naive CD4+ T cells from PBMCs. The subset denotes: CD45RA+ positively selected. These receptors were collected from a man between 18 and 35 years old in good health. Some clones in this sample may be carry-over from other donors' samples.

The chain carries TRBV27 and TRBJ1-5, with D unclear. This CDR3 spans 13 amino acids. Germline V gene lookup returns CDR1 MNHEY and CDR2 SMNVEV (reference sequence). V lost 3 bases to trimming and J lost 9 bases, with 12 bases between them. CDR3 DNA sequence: TGTGCCAGCAGTTTCGGCGGCGGCTTGCCCCAGCATTTT. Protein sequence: CASSFGGGLPQHF.

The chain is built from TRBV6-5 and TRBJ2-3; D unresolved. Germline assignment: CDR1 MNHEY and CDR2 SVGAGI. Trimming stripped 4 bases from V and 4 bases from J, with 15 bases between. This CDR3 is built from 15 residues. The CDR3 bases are TGTGCCAGCAGTTTCAGATCGGACCGGGCAGATACGCAGTATTTT. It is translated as CASSFRSDRADTQYF.

In DNA, the CDR3 is TGTGCCAGCAGCCCGGGACAGATAAACATTCAGTACTTC. Encoded protein: CASSPGQINIQYF. V and J are TRBV7-9 and TRBJ2-4; TRBD1 matches 7 bases. CDR1 and CDR2 (germline): SEHNR, FQNEAQ (reference sequence). J gave up 6 bases and V 5 bases, and 4 bases lay outside the gene matches. This CDR3 is 13 amino acids long.

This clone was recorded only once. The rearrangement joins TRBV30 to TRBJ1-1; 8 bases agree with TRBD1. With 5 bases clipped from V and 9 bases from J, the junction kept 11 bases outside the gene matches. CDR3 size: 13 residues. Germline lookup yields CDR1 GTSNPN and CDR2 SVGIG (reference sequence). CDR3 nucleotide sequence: TGTGCCTGGGCGAATGTTCAGGGGGCCCAAGCTTTCTTT. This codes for CAWANVQGAQAFF.

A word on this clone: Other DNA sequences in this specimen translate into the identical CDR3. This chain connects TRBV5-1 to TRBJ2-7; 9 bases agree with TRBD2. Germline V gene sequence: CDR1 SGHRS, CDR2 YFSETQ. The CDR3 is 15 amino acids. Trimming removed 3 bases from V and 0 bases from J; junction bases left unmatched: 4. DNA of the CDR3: TGCGCCAGCAGCTCCAGCGGGAGGAGCTCCTACGAGCAGTACTTC. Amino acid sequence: CASSSSGRSSYEQYF. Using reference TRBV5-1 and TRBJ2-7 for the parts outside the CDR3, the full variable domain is KAGVTQTPRYLIKTRGQQVTLSCSPISGHRSVSWYQQTPGQGLQFLFEYFSETQRNKGNFPGRFSGRQFSNSRSEMNVSTLELGDSALYLCASSSSGRSSYEQYFGPGTRLTVT.

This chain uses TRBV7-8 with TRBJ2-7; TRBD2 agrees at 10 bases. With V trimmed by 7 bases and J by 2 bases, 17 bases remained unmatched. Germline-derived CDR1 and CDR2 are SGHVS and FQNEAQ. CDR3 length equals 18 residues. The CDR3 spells CASTPLSGRVGGAYEQYF. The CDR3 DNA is TGTGCCAGCACCCCCCTCAGCGGGAGGGTTGGGGGGGCCTACGAGCAGTACTTC.

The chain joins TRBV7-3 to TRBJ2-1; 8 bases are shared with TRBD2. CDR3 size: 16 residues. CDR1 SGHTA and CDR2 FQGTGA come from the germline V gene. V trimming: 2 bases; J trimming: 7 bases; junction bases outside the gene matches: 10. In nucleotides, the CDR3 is TGTGCCAGCAGCTTATTGGGTAGCGGGACGGGGAATGAGCAGTTCTTC. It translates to CASSLLGSGTGNEQFF.

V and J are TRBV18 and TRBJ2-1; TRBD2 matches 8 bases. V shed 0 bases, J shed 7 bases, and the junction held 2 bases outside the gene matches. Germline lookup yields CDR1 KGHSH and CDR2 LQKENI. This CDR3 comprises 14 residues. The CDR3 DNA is TGTGCCAGCTCACCACCCCAGCGGGAGAATGAGCAGTTCTTC. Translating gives CASSPPQRENEQFF.

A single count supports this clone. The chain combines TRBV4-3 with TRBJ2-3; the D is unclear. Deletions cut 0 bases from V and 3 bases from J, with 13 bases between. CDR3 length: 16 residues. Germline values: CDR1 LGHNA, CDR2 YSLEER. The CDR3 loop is CASSQEPWPRTDTQYF. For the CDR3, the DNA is TGCGCCAGCAGCCAAGAACCCTGGCCAAGGACAGATACGCAGTATTTT.

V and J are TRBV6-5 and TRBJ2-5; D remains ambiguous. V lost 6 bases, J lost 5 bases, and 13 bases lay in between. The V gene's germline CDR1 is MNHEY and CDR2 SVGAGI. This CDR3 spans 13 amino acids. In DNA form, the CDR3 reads TGTGCCAGCAGGCTCCGGAGTGAGGAGACCCAGTACTTC. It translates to CASRLRSEETQYF.

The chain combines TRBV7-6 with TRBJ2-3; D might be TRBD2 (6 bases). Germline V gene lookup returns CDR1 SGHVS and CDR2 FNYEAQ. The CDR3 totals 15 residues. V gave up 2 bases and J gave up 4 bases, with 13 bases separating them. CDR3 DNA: TGTGCCAGCAGCTTAATACGGGAGAGGGCAGATACGCAGTATTTT. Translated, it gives CASSLIRERADTQYF.

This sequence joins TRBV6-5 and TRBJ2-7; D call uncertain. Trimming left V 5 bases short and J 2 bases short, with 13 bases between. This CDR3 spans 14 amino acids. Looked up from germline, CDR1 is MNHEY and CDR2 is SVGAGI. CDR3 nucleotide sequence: TGTGCCAGCAGTCCGGGTCGTTGGCCCTACGAGCAGTACTTC. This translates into CASSPGRWPYEQYF.

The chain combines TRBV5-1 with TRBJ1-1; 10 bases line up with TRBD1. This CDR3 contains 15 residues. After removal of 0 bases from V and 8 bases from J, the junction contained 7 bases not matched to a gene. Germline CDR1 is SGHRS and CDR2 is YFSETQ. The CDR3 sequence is CASSLGGTGDPEAFF. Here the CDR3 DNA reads TGCGCCAGCAGCTTGGGCGGGACAGGGGATCCCGAAGCTTTCTTT. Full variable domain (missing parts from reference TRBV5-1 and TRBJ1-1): KAGVTQTPRYLIKTRGQQVTLSCSPISGHRSVSWYQQTPGQGLQFLFEYFSETQRNKGNFPGRFSGRQFSNSRSEMNVSTLELGDSALYLCASSLGGTGDPEAFFGQGTRLTVV.

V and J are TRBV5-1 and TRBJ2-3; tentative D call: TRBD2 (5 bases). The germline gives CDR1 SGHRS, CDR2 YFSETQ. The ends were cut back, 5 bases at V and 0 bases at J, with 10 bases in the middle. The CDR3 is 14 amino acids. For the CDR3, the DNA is TGCGCCAGCAGGGGAGAATCTAGCACAGATACGCAGTATTTT. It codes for CASRGESSTDTQYF.

The CDR3 region has the DNA TGTGCCATCAGGGACAGCAGAAGCTACGAGCAGTACTTC. Amino acids: CAIRDSRSYEQYF. The chain links TRBV10-3 to TRBJ2-7; a weak D match, TRBD1 (6 bases). V shed 6 bases and J shed 3 bases, with 12 bases lying between them. This CDR3 has 13 amino acids. Germline values: CDR1 ENHRY, CDR2 SYGVKD.

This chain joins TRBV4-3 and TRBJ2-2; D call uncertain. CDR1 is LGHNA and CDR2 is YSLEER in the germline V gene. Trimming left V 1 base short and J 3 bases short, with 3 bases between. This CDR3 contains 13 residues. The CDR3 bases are TGCGCCAGCAGCCAAGGTTACACCGGGGAGCTGTTTTTT. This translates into CASSQGYTGELFF.

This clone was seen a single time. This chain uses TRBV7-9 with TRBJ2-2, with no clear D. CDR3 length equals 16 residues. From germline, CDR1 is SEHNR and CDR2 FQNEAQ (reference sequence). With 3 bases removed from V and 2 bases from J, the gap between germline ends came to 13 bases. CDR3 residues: CASSFSFAINTGELFF. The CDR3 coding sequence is TGTGCCAGCAGCTTTTCTTTCGCGATCAACACCGGGGAGCTGTTTTTT. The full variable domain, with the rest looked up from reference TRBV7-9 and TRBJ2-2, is DTGVSQNPRHKITKRGQNVTFRCDPISEHNRLYWYRQTLGQGPEFLTYFQNEAQLEKSRLLSDRFSAERPKGSFSTLEIQRTEQGDSAMYLCASSFSFAINTGELFFGEGSRLTVL.

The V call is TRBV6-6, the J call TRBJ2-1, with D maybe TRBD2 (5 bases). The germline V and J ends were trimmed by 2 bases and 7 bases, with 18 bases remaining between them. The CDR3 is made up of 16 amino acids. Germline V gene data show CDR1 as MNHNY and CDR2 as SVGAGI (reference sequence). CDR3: CASSYPAEPGKNEQFF. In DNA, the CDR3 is TGTGCCAGCAGTTACCCGGCGGAGCCGGGAAAAAATGAGCAGTTCTTC.

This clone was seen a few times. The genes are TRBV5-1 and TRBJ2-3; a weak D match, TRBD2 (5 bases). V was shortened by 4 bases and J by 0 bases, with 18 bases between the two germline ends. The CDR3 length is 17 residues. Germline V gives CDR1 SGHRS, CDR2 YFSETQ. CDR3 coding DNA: TGCGCCAGCAGCGCCCTCCCGGCGGGTACTAGCACAGATACGCAGTATTTT. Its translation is CASSALPAGTSTDTQYF.

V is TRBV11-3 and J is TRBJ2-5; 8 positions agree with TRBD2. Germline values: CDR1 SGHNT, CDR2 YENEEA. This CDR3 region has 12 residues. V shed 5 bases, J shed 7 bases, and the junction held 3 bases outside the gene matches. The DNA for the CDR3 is TGTGCCAGCAGCATCCGGGGGGGGACCCAGTACTTC. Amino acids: CASSIRGGTQYF.

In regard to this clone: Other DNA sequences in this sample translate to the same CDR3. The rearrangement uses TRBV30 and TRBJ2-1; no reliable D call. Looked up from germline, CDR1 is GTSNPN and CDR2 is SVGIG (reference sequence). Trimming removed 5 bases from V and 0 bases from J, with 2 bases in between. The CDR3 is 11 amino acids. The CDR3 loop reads CAWGSYNEQFF. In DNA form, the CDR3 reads TGTGCCTGGGGCTCCTACAATGAGCAGTTCTTC.

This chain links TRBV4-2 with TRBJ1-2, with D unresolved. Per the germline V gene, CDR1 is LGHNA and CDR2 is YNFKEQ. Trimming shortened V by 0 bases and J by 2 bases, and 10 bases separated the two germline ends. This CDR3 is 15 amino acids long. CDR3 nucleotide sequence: TGTGCCAGCAGCCAAGAGTCGCGACGGAACTATGGCTACACCTTC. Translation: CASSQESRRNYGYTF.

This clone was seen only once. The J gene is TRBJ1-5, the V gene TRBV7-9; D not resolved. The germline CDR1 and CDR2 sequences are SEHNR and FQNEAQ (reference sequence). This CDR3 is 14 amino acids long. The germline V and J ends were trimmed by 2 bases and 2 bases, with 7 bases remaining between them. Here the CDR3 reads CASSLNSGNQPQHF. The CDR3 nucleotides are TGTGCCAGCAGCTTAAACTCAGGCAATCAGCCCCAGCATTTT.

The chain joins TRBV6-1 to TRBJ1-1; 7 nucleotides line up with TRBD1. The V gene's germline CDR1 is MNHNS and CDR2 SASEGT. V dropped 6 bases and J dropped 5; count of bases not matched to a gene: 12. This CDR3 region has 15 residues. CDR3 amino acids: CASSLLGGGGTEAFF. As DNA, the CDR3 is TGTGCCAGCAGCCTCCTAGGGGGCGGGGGAACTGAAGCTTTCTTT.

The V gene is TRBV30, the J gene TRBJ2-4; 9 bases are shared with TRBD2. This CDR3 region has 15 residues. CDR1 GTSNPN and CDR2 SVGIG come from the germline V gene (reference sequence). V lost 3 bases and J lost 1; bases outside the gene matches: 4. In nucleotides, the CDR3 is TGTGCCTGGAGGGTAGCGGGAGCCGCCAAAAACATTCAGTACTTC. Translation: CAWRVAGAAKNIQYF.

The CDR3: CASSYGVDRQNTEAFF. The DNA of the CDR3 is TGTGCCAGCAGTTACGGGGTCGACAGACAGAACACTGAAGCTTTCTTT. The rearrangement links TRBV6-5 to TRBJ1-1; the D gene is possibly TRBD1 (5 bases). Trimming took off 2 bases at V and 1 base at J, with 14 bases between the two ends. Germline V gene sequence: CDR1 MNHEY, CDR2 SVGAGI. CDR3 length: 16 amino acids.

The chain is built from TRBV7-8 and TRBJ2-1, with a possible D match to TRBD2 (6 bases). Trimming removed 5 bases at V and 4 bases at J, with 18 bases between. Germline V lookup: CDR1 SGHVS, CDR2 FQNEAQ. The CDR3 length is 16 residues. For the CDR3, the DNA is TGTGCCAGCAGCCCCGGTCGTGCGGGAACATACAATGAGCAGTTCTTC. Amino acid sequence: CASSPGRAGTYNEQFF. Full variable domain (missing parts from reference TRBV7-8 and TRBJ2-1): GAGVSQSPRYKVAKRGQDVALRCDPISGHVSLFWYQQALGQGPEFLTYFQNEAQLDKSGLPSDRFFAERPEGSVSTLKIQRTQQEDSAVYLCASSPGRAGTYNEQFFGPGTRLTVL.